These T cell receptor beta chains were read from a single sample in a study of identical twins. Using its own MiXCR run on the 5' RACE reads, TCRdb lists one record per CDR3 protein. The top ten hold 4.3% of the sample, which has roughly 750,000 distinct CDR3 sequences, 21% seen once. The same data also contributed to another study, on T cells expressing NK-cell markers.

The sample comprised PBMCs. The receptor set was obtained from a woman between 18 and 29 years old in good health. Each CDR3 is given with its conserved first and last residue. D genes are given only for firm matches. Where a row states a size, it is once, few, many or the class of an expanded clone; other rows omit it.

v_gene	d_gene	j_gene	abundance	CDR3aa	CDR3nt
TRBV5-4	-	TRBJ1-1	-	CASSLSRGGTEAFF	TGTGCCAGCAGCTTGTCGCGGGGTGGCACTGAAGCTTTCTTT
TRBV6-5	-	TRBJ2-7	-	CASSYSGITPYEQYF	TGTGCCAGCAGTTACTCCGGGATTACACCCTACGAGCAGTACTTC
TRBV20-1	TRBD1	TRBJ1-4	few	CSAPQRGRGNEKLFF	TGCAGTGCCCCGCAGCGTGGCAGGGGGAATGAAAAACTGTTTTTT
TRBV12-3/TRBV12-4	TRBD1	TRBJ2-1	many	CASRRTGTKEQFF	TGTGCCAGCAGAAGGACAGGAACCAAAGAGCAGTTCTTC
TRBV6-2/TRBV6-3	-	TRBJ2-6	few	CASSSLPGLSGANVLTF	TGTGCCAGCAGCTCCCTCCCGGGACTCTCTGGGGCCAACGTCCTGACTTTC
TRBV7-2	-	TRBJ2-5	few	CASSFVSEETQYF	TGTGCCAGCAGCTTTGTCTCCGAAGAGACCCAGTACTTC
TRBV7-9	-	TRBJ2-5	few	CASNLMAETQYF	TGTGCCAGCAACCTTATGGCGGAGACCCAGTACTTC
TRBV5-6	TRBD2	TRBJ2-4	many	CASSYLADLAKNIQYF	TGTGCCAGCAGCTATCTAGCGGATCTAGCCAAAAACATTCAGTACTTC
TRBV12-3/TRBV12-4	TRBD2	TRBJ2-3	many	CASSLGPDAGEGTDTQYF	TGTGCCAGCAGTTTAGGTCCGGACGCGGGAGAGGGTACAGATACGCAGTATTTT
TRBV5-1	TRBD2	TRBJ2-3	few	CASSRGGRDTQYF	TGCGCCAGCAGCCGGGGGGGTCGGGATACGCAGTATTTT
TRBV20-1	-	TRBJ2-3	-	CSANRGGYTQYF	TGCAGTGCTAACCGGGGCGGCTATACGCAGTATTTT
TRBV9	-	TRBJ2-1	-	CASSVMTQSNEQFF	TGTGCCAGCAGCGTTATGACCCAGAGCAATGAGCAGTTCTTC
TRBV27	-	TRBJ2-1	few	CAAGSWNEQFF	TGTGCGGCAGGTAGCTGGAATGAGCAGTTCTTC
TRBV5-1	-	TRBJ2-3	many	CASSAQGDTQYF	TGCGCCAGCAGCGCTCAGGGGGATACGCAGTATTTT
TRBV20-1	-	TRBJ1-2	many	CSARGDQGNYGYTF	TGCAGTGCTAGGGGGGACCAGGGGAACTATGGCTACACCTTC
TRBV7-9	-	TRBJ2-5	-	CASGPIQETQYF	TGTGCCAGCGGGCCGATCCAAGAGACCCAGTACTTC
TRBV7-2	TRBD2	TRBJ2-1	many	CASSVSGLATYNEQFF	TGTGCCAGCAGCGTTAGCGGGCTAGCGACCTACAATGAGCAGTTCTTC
TRBV3-1	-	TRBJ2-1	-	CASSQGRGFYNEQFF	TGTGCCAGCAGCCAAGGAAGGGGCTTCTACAATGAGCAGTTCTTC
TRBV10-3	TRBD1	TRBJ2-1	-	CAISSSGTGPSYNEQFF	TGTGCCATCAGCTCATCCGGGACAGGGCCGTCCTACAATGAGCAGTTCTTC
TRBV10-3	-	TRBJ2-1	few	CAIKTSGRDVNEQFF	TGTGCCATCAAGACCTCGGGGAGAGATGTAAATGAGCAGTTCTTC
TRBV15	-	TRBJ1-2	few	CATGRYTNYGYTF	TGTGCCACCGGTCGGTACACTAACTATGGCTACACCTTC
TRBV27	-	TRBJ1-1	-	CASSLSTSRDNEAFF	TGTGCCAGCAGTTTATCCACCTCAAGGGATAACGAAGCTTTCTTT
TRBV5-1	TRBD2	TRBJ2-5	few	CASSPGLEHETQYF	TGCGCCAGCAGCCCAGGACTAGAGCATGAGACCCAGTACTTC
TRBV20-1	-	TRBJ1-6	-	CSARIGQNHSPLHF	TGCAGTGCTAGAATCGGTCAGAATCATTCACCCCTCCACTTT
TRBV12-3/TRBV12-4	-	TRBJ2-3	-	CASRPGHPDQGDTQYF	TGTGCCAGCAGGCCGGGACATCCAGACCAGGGAGATACGCAGTATTTT
TRBV7-9	-	TRBJ1-6	-	CASSLGYGTRRAPLHF	TGTGCCAGCAGCTTAGGTTATGGGACTCGTCGGGCACCCCTCCACTTT
TRBV27	TRBD1	TRBJ2-5	-	CASSVTGGNQETQYF	TGTGCCAGCAGTGTGACAGGGGGAAACCAAGAGACCCAGTACTTC
TRBV12-3/TRBV12-4	TRBD1	TRBJ1-3	-	CASRLDRGGNTIYF	TGTGCCAGCAGACTAGACAGGGGCGGAAACACCATATATTTT
TRBV6-5	TRBD1	TRBJ1-2	-	CASSYSKAGGVYGYTF	TGTGCCAGCAGTTACTCGAAGGCAGGGGGGGTTTATGGCTACACCTTC
TRBV2	TRBD1	TRBJ2-3	-	CAGTQGASDTQYF	TGTGCCGGAACACAGGGGGCGAGCGATACGCAGTATTTT
TRBV20-1	TRBD2	TRBJ2-7	-	CSARDAGGGYEQYF	TGCAGTGCTAGAGATGCGGGAGGAGGATACGAGCAGTACTTC
TRBV7-6	TRBD2	TRBJ2-3	-	CASSPSRTSGSTDTQYF	TGTGCCAGCAGCCCATCCCGGACTAGCGGTAGCACAGATACGCAGTATTTT
TRBV29-1	-	TRBJ2-7	few	CSVVLPTYEQYF	TGCAGCGTTGTTCTGCCAACCTACGAGCAGTACTTC